The 15 T cell receptor beta chains given below trace back to one sample, sequenced in a study of breast tumors, draining lymph nodes, adjacent tissues. The lymph nodes were axillary draining lymph nodes from breast cancer patients. Using its own MiXCR run on the multiplex PCR reads, TCRdb lists one record per CDR3 protein. The table has some 120,000 distinct CDR3 sequences, nearly 20% seen once. The sample consisted of axillary lymph node tissue. The receptors shown here come from a female donor with breast cancer. Some clones in this sample may be carry-over from other donors' samples.

This clonotype was recorded many times. V and J are TRBV20-1 and TRBJ2-5, with 8 bases lining up with TRBD2. Unmatched junction bases numbered 10, after V lost 5 bases and J lost 5 bases. This CDR3 contains 14 residues. The germline V gene has CDR1 DFQATT and CDR2 SNEGSKA (reference sequence). In nucleotides, the CDR3 is TGCAGTGCTCTCGGGGGGGCCTTCCGGGAGACCCAGTACTTC. This sequence encodes CSALGGAFRETQYF.

At least ten counts were recorded for this clonotype. The chain is built from TRBV5-6 and TRBJ2-5; 11 bases match TRBD2. The CDR3 totals 17 residues. Germline lookup yields CDR1 SGHDT and CDR2 YYEEEE. The V segment lost 4 bases and the J segment 9 bases; nucleotides outside the gene matches: 17. The DNA for the CDR3 is TGTGCCAGCAGCCAAGAGTTAGGGACTAGCGGTCCCGAGGCCCAGTACTTC. This translates into CASSQELGTSGPEAQYF.

In this sample, this clonotype turned up many times. The V call is TRBV6-5, the J call TRBJ2-1; D possibly corresponds to TRBD1 (6 bases). The germline CDR1 and CDR2 sequences are MNHEY and SVGAGI. The V end lost 7 bases, the J end lost 7 bases, and 11 bases lay between the germline ends. The CDR3 totals 12 residues. The CDR3 loop reads CASKDSLNEQFF. CDR3 nucleotides: TGTGCCAGCAAGGACAGCCTAAATGAGCAGTTCTTC.

This clonotype was detected ten times or more. The rearrangement joins TRBV11-2 to TRBJ2-1; TRBD1 is a possible D gene (5 bases). The ends were cut back, 5 bases at V and 7 bases at J, with 21 bases in the middle. From germline, CDR1 is SGHAT and CDR2 FQNNGV. This CDR3 has 16 amino acids. The CDR3 sequence: CASSGMGQAGYNEQFF. CDR3 nucleotides: TGTGCCAGCAGCGGCATGGGGCAGGCTGGGTATAATGAGCAGTTCTTC.

A remark on this clonotype: A single base separates this from a much larger clone, so it may be a read error. This chain links TRBV19 with TRBJ1-3; weak D call: TRBD1 (5 bases). There are 18 residues in the CDR3. CDR1 and CDR2 (germline): LNHDA, SQIVND (reference sequence). Here the CDR3 DNA reads TGTGTCAGTAGCCCAATTTTGATCCAAGGGGCTCTGGGAAACACCATATATTTT. This sequence encodes CVSSPILIQGALGNTIYF.

This clonotype was found many times. This rearrangement joins TRBV10-1 to TRBJ2-2; unclear D gene. V lost 5 bases, J lost 1 base, and 11 bases lay in between. The CDR3 sequence is 15 residues long. CDR1 and CDR2 (germline): WNHNN, SYGVQD (reference sequence). CDR3 DNA: TGCGCCAGCAGTCGGCAGCGAGAGAACACCGGGGAGCTGTTTTTT. Translation gives CASSRQRENTGELFF.

This clonotype occurred many times. The chain is built from TRBV5-6 and TRBJ2-5; 9 nucleotides line up with TRBD2. The CDR3 length is 17 residues. Germline V gives CDR1 SGHDT, CDR2 YYEEEE. V shed 4 bases, J shed 3 bases, and the junction held 13 bases outside the gene matches. DNA for the CDR3: TGTGCCAGCAGCGCGGAGGGGCTAGCGGGGTTGAAAGAGACCCAGTACTTC. Its translation: CASSAEGLAGLKETQYF.

This clonotype was observed many times. The rearrangement joins TRBV13 to TRBJ2-1, with 9 bases lining up with TRBD1. V trimming: 4 bases; J trimming: 5 bases; junction bases outside the gene matches: 6. The CDR3 length is 15 residues. The germline V gene has CDR1 PRHDT and CDR2 FYEKMQ (reference sequence). The CDR3 spells CASSSDRGIDNEQFF. CDR3 nucleotide sequence: TGTGCCAGCAGCTCGGACAGGGGCATAGACAATGAGCAGTTCTTC.

This clonotype was recorded many times. V is TRBV11-2 and J is TRBJ1-4; D is possibly TRBD1 (6 bases). Germline V gene lookup returns CDR1 SGHAT and CDR2 FQNNGV. This CDR3 is built from 17 residues. V lost 1 base, J lost 5 bases, and 17 bases lay in between. The CDR3: CASSLGDRPGGNEKLFF. The CDR3 nucleotides read TGTGCCAGCAGCTTAGGCGACAGGCCTGGGGGAAATGAAAAACTGTTTTTT.

On this clonotype itself: The junction departs from the called germline gene at one end, perhaps through a read error. The rearrangement uses TRBV6-4 and TRBJ1-6, with TRBD1 as a possible D gene (6 bases). CDR3 length: 14 residues. Germline-derived CDR1 and CDR2 are MRHNA and SNTAGT. The CDR3 coding sequence is TGTGTCAGCAGCACGGGGGGCCTTAATTCACCCCTCTACTTT. Its translation: CVSSTGGLNSPLYF.

This clonotype was recorded at least ten times. The chain is built from TRBV2 and TRBJ2-2; D uncertain. The CDR3 extends over 15 amino acids. Trimming cost V 4 bases and J 5 bases, with 14 bases left between them. The germline gives CDR1 SNHLY, CDR2 FYNNEI. The DNA of the CDR3 is TGTGCCAGCAGTGGACTTGGGGAAAGGACCGGGGAGCTGTTTTTT. Translated, it gives CASSGLGERTGELFF.

This clonotype has at least ten counts. The rearrangement joins TRBV7-8 to TRBJ1-2; D unresolved. This CDR3 has 14 amino acids. In germline, CDR1 is SGHVS, CDR2 FQNEAQ. V lost 3 bases to trimming and J lost 1 base, with 9 bases between them. The CDR3, as DNA: TGTGCCAGCAGCTTGGCAAGAATTAACTATGGCTACACCTTC. It translates to CASSLARINYGYTF.

This clonotype appeared many times. The V and J genes are TRBV27 and TRBJ1-3; D is uncertain. Trimming removed 6 bases at V and 4 bases at J, with 10 bases between. The CDR3 spans 13 residues. Looked up from germline, CDR1 is MNHEY and CDR2 is SMNVEV (reference sequence). The CDR3: CASRQRSGNTIYF. The CDR3 coding sequence is TGTGCCAGCAGACAACGGTCGGGAAACACCATATATTTT.

Ten or more counts support this clonotype. The chain combines TRBV20-1 with TRBJ2-3; D remains unclear. The CDR3 loop spans 12 amino acids. CDR1 is DFQATT, CDR2 SNEGSKA, per germline (reference sequence). V was trimmed by 1 base and J by 5 bases, leaving 7 bases between them. The CDR3 sequence: CSARGQIDTQYF. The CDR3 nucleotides are TGCAGTGCTAGAGGGCAGATAGATACGCAGTATTTT.

In its sample, this clonotype was seen a few times. The rearrangement joins TRBV6-4 to TRBJ2-2, with D maybe TRBD2 (7 bases). Per the germline V gene, CDR1 is MRHNA and CDR2 is SNTAGT. The length of the CDR3 is 14 residues. Trimming took 8 bases from V and 1 from J, leaving 11 bases between them. The CDR3 loop reads CASRGGGNTGELFF. The CDR3 DNA is TGTGCCAGCCGAGGGGGGGGGAACACCGGGGAGCTGTTTTTT.